The clone carrying this T cell receptor (beta chain) was recorded a few times. Its antigen is not identified. The data originate from a study of response to subunit inactivated influenza vaccine. Study-level results: New T cells are recruited in small numbers by each seasonal influenza vaccination, according to the authors' suggestion.

The V segment lost 0 bases and the J segment 0 bases; nucleotides outside the gene matches: 2. Germline V gene sequence: CDR1 DFQATT, CDR2 SNEGSKA (reference sequence). The CDR3 runs to 14 residues. TCRdb reprocessed the RT-PCR reads via MiXCR and lists one record per CDR3 protein. Among fewer than 550,000 distinct CDR3 sequences listed, roughly 25% were seen once. The receptor was derived from a man in his fifties who received an inactivated influenza vaccine. V is TRBV20-1 and J is TRBJ2-7, with 7 bases identical to TRBD2. The source was CD4+ T cells sorted from PBMCs, collected 4 to 6 days after vaccination. CDR3 nucleotides: TGCAGTGCTAGAGATATAGCGGGCTCCTACGAGCAGTACTTC. It yields the protein CSARDIAGSYEQYF.